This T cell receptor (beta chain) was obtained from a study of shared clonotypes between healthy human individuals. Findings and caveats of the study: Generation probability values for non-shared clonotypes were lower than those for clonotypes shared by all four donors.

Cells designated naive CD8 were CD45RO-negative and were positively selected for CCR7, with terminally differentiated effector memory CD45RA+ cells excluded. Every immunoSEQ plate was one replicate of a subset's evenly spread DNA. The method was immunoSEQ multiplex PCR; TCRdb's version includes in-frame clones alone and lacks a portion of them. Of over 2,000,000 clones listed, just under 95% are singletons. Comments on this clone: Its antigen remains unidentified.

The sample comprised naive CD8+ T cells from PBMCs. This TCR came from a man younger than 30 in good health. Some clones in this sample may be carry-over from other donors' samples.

The DNA of the CDR3 is TGTGCCAGCAGCCCGCGGGACGGAGGGTTCCCCTACGAGCAGTACTTC. It yields the protein CASSPRDGGFPYEQYF. The chain links TRBV13 to TRBJ2-7, with a possible D match to TRBD2 (6 bases). Germline V gene lookup returns CDR1 PRHDT and CDR2 FYEKMQ (reference sequence). The CDR3 extends over 16 amino acids. V lost 5 bases and J 2 bases, leaving 19 bases between the germline ends.